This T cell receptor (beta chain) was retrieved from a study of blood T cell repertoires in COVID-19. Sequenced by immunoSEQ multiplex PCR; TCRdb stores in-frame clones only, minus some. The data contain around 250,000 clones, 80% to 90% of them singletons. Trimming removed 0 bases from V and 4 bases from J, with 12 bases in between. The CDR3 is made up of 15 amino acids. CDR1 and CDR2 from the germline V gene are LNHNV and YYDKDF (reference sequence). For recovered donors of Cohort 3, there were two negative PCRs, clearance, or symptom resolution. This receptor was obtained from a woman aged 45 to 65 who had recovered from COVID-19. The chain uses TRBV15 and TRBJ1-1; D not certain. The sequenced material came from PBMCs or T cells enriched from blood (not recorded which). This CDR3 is CATSRDGGGSTEAFF. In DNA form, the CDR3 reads TGTGCCACCAGCAGAGATGGAGGTGGGAGCACTGAAGCTTTCTTT.